This T cell receptor beta chain was recorded in a study of identical twins' blood T cells. The overall study: Twelve libraries, six alpha and six beta, gave approximately 50 million reads. Overall study results and limits: Environmental influences on twin similarity could not be excluded. Twins shared more top CDR3 clonotypes than unrelated donors did.

This clonotype showed up just a few times. Its antigen is not identified. A junction end diverges from the germline sequence, so it may reflect a read error. There are 16 residues in the CDR3. In germline, CDR1 is DFQATT, CDR2 SNEGSKA (reference sequence). TCR cDNA libraries were made from RNA using a previously described, modified protocol. TCRdb analysed the 5' RACE reads with MiXCR anew, one entry per CDR3 protein. The data show hundreds of thousands of distinct CDR3 sequences, with under 30% seen just once and roughly 6.1% held by the top ten. Sequenced input: PBMCs. The sequence was obtained from a woman between 18 and 50 years old in good health. The gene calls are TRBV20-1 and TRBJ2-1; TRBD2 aligns across 11 bases. The CDR3 DNA is TGCAGTGCTAGCCCCCCCGCGAGTAGCGGGGGGGCCAAACACAACTTC. As protein: CSASPPASSGGAKHNF.